This is a list of T cell receptor beta chains from one sample in a study of cytomegalovirus exposure and HLA in healthy donors. The protocol was immunoSEQ multiplex PCR, while the TCRdb copy is restricted to in-frame clones and leaves out a portion. The data show roughly 40,000 clones, more than 80% seen once. The sample consisted of PBMCs. The receptors were gathered from a woman aged 40 to 50 in good health and CMV-seronegative. Each CDR3 is given without its conserved first and last residue. Size values are once, few and many counts, or a class for expanded clones, and some rows have none.

size | V | CDR3
. | TRBV7-9 | ASSLDRRGPQH
. | TRBV5-1 | ASRPDVRDYT
. | TRBV5-5 | ASSLVADRDNYGYT
few | TRBV13 | ASSLSGGGGVNEQF
. | TRBV18 | ASSRTGRDYGYT
once | TRBV5-4 | ASSSGQGAGNEKLF
once | TRBV29-1 | SFGQGYNEQF
. | TRBV5-6 | ASSLTSGGQETQY
. | TRBV10-3 | AIKGTANTEAF
. | TRBV7-2 | ASSLVAETQY
. | TRBV6-5 | ASSRRQGPNTEAF
. | TRBV25-1 | ASSRLATYNEQF
once | TRBV5-8 | ASSTGQGRGGTQY
few | TRBV5-8 | ASSPGQGILRSSYEQY
. | TRBV2 | ASDRSQETQY
. | TRBV12-5 | ASGSLPGQGYYEQY
few | TRBV4-3 | ASSRRQGAGGTQY
. | TRBV19 | ASRESNTEAF
. | TRBV27 | ASSLFPQGNTEAF
. | TRBV14 | ASSQLSVSNTGELF
few | TRBV5-1 | ASSFRGDSNQPQH
. | TRBV27 | ASSQGWNTGELF
. | TRBV7-8 | ASSLGQSDTQY
. | TRBV28 | ASSSGATDTQY
. | TRBV10-3 | AISESGGLSTDTQY
once | TRBV5-8 | ASSLEGLNQPQH
. | TRBV6-5 | ASSVRGEGNQPQH
. | TRBV7-9 | ASSSRGDLPGELF
. | TRBV6-6 | ASKPRVGDSPLH
. | TRBV2 | ASMDGGEAKNIQY
. | TRBV7-3 | ASSQKRAGGAQPQH
. | TRBV4-3 | ASSYLAGTNTGELF
once | TRBV28 | ASSLEGYYGYT
. | TRBV28 | ASSRGTGELF
once | TRBV5-1 | ASSLQPGGEQY
. | TRBV5-1 | ASSNRARVDPTNEKLF
. | TRBV13 | ASSLGGQANTEAF